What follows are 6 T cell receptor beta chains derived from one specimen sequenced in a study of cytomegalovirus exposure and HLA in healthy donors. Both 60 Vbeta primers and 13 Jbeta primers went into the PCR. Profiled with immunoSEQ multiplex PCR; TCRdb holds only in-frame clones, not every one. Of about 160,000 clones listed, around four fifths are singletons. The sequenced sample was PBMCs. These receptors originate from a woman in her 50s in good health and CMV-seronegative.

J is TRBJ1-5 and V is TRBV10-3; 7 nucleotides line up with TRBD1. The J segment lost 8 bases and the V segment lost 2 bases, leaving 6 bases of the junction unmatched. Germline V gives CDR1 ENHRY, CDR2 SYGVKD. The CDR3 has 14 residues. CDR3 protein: CAISEEGAAKPQHF. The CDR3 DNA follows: TGTGCCATCAGTGAGGAGGGGGCCGCCAAGCCCCAGCATTTT.

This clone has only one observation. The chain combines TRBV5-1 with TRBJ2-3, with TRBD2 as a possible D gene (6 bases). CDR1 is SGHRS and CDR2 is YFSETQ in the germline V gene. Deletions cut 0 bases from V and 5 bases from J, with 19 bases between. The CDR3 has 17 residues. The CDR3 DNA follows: TGCGCCAGCAGCTTGGACGTCGGTGGGGGGAGCGGAGATACGCAGTATTTT. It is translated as CASSLDVGGGSGDTQYF. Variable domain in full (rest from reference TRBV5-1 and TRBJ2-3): KAGVTQTPRYLIKTRGQQVTLSCSPISGHRSVSWYQQTPGQGLQFLFEYFSETQRNKGNFPGRFSGRQFSNSRSEMNVSTLELGDSALYLCASSLDVGGGSGDTQYFGPGTRLTVL.

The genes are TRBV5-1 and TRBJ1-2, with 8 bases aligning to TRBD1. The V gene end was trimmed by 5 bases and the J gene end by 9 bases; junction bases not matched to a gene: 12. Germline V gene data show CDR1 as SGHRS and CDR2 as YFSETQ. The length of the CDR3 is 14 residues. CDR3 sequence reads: CASRLTGEVFRYTF. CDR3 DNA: TGCGCCAGCAGGCTGACAGGGGAGGTTTTTCGCTACACCTTC. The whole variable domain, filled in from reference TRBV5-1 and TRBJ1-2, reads KAGVTQTPRYLIKTRGQQVTLSCSPISGHRSVSWYQQTPGQGLQFLFEYFSETQRNKGNFPGRFSGRQFSNSRSEMNVSTLELGDSALYLCASRLTGEVFRYTFGSGTRLTVV.

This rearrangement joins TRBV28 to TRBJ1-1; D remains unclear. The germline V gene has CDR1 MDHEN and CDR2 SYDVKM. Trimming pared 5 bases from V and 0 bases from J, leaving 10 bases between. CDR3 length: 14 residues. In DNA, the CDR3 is TGTGCCAGCAGTCACAAGTTTTTGAACACTGAAGCTTTCTTT. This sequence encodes CASSHKFLNTEAFF.

For the CDR3, the DNA is TGTGCCAGCAGCCCGAGAGGACAGCCCTCGAACACTGAAGCTTTCTTT. Translation gives CASSPRGQPSNTEAFF. V usage is TRBV11-2 and J usage is TRBJ1-1; possible D gene TRBD1, 6 bases. The CDR3 loop spans 16 amino acids. The germline V gene encodes CDR1 SGHAT and CDR2 FQNNGV. The V gene lost 5 bases and the J gene lost 1 base, with 17 bases spanning the gap.

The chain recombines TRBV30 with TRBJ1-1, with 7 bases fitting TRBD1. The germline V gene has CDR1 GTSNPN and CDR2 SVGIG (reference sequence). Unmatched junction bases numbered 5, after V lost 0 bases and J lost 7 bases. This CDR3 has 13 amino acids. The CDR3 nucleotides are TGTGCCTGGAGTGTACGCAGGGACAGTGAAGCTTTCTTT. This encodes CAWSVRRDSEAFF.